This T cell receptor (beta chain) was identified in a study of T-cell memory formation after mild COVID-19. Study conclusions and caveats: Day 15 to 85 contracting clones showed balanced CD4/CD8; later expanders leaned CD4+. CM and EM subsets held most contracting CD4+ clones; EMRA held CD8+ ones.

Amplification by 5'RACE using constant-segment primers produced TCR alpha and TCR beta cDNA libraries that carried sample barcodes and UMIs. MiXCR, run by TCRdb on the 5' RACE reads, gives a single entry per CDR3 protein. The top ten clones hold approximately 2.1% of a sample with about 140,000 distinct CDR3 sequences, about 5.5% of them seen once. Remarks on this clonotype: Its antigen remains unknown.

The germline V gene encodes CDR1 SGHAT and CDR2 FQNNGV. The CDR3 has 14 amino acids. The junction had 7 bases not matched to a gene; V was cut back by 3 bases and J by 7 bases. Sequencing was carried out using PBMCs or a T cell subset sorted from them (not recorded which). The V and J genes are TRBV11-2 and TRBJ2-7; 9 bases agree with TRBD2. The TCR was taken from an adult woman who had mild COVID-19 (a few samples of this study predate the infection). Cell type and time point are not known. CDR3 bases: TGTGCCAGCAGCTTGGCTAGCGGGGTGGTAGAGCAGTACTTC. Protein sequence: CASSLASGVVEQYF.